Listed below are T cell receptor beta chains from one sample, sequenced in a study of radiation and T cells in renal cell carcinoma. Method: immunoSEQ multiplex PCR; TCRdb's copy keeps in-frame clones and lacks some. The sample shows about 150,000 clones, 75% to 90% of them seen only once. Sequences were derived from blood, sampled from a patient whose treatment included radiotherapy and nephrectomy. The receptors shown here come from a woman in her forties or fifties with renal cell carcinoma. The CDR3 runs from the conserved cysteine through the conserved F or W. D genes are given only for firm matches. For some rows the clone size is stated as once, few or many, or as a class when expanded; others skip it.

>TRBJ2-1|TRBV7-9|.|TRBD2
TGTGCCAGCAGTATTAGCGGGGGGGCAATCTATGAGCAGTTCTTC
CASSISGGAIYEQFF
>TRBJ2-7|TRBV4-3|.|TRBD2
TGCGCCAGCAGCCAAGATTCAGGACTAGAAAGCGAGCAGTACTTC
CASSQDSGLESEQYF
>TRBJ2-3|TRBV6-1|once|TRBD1
TGTGCCAGCAGTGAAACAGGGGAAGGGAGCACAGATACGCAGTATTTT
CASSETGEGSTDTQYF
>TRBJ2-1|TRBV27|once|TRBD2
TGTGCCAGCAGTTATACTAGCGGGGCCAGGGATGAGCAGTTCTTC
CASSYTSGARDEQFF
>TRBJ1-4|TRBV30|.|.
TGTGCCTGGAGTCATGGAGGGAATAATGAAAAACTGTTTTTT
CAWSHGGNNEKLFF
>TRBJ2-1|TRBV19|.|.
TGTGCCAGTATGGAGGACAGACTGACCTACAATGAGCAGTTCTTC
CASMEDRLTYNEQFF
>TRBJ2-5|TRBV5-6|.|.
TGTGCCAGCAGCTTGGTGGGTAGAGAGACCCAGTACTTC
CASSLVGRETQYF
>TRBJ2-5|TRBV19|few|.
TGTGCCAGTAGTATAGACGACAGTCGAAGGGAGACCCAGTACTTC
CASSIDDSRRETQYF
>TRBJ2-2|TRBV12-5|.|TRBD1
TGTGCTAGTGGTTTGGTACTTCAGGGGGCTGACACCGGGGAGCTGTTTTTT
CASGLVLQGADTGELFF
>TRBJ2-3|TRBV7-2|.|.
TGTGCCAGCAGCTTAGGGGGGGCGTCCAGGAATACGCAGTATTTT
CASSLGGASRNTQYF
>TRBJ1-4|TRBV6-1|.|TRBD1
TGTGCCAGCAGTGATGGACAGGATTTAATGGAAAAACTGTTTTTT
CASSDGQDLMEKLFF
>TRBJ1-2|TRBV7-8|.|.
TGTGCCAGCAGCTTAGGCTTGTCCTTGAGCTATGGCTACACCTTC
CASSLGLSLSYGYTF
>TRBJ1-2|TRBV18|.|.
TGTGCCAGCTCACCGAATCCGGGACGGAACTATGGCTACACCTTC
CASSPNPGRNYGYTF
>TRBJ2-1|TRBV7-9|.|.
TGTGCCAGCAGCTTATTATCTTCGGGAACGACTGAGCAGTTCTTC
CASSLLSSGTTEQFF
>TRBJ1-2|TRBV18|.|.
TGTGCCAGCTCACCACCGCCGCACCAGGGAGAAAACTATGGCTACACCTTC
CASSPPPHQGENYGYTF
>TRBJ2-7|TRBV4-1|.|TRBD1
TGCGCCAGCACCGAGGGACAGCCCGGCCCCTACGAGCAGTACTTC
CASTEGQPGPYEQYF